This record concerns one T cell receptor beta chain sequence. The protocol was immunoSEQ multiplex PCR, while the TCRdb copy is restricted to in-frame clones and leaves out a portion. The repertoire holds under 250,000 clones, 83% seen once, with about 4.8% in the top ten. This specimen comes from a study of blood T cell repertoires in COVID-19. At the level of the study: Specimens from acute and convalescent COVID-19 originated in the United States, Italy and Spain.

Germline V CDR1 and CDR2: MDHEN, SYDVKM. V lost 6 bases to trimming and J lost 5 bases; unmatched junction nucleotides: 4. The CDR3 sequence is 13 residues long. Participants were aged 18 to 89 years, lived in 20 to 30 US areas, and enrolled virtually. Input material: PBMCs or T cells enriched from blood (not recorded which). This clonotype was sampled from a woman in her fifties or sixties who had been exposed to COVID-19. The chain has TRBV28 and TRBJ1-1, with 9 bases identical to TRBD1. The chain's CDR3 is CASSGTGRTEAFF. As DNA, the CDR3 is TGTGCCAGCAGCGGGACAGGGAGGACTGAAGCTTTCTTT.